This T cell receptor beta chain comes out of a study of shared clonotypes between healthy human individuals (dated by TCRdb to 2019 to 2021). Regarding the complete study: A few men and a couple of women, aged 18 to 49 years, made up the cohort. For each donor, CD4 naive and CD4 memory were each given three plates, CD8 naive was given two plates, and CD8 memory was given one plate. To estimate repertoire size and how much clonotypes are shared between individuals, the study performed deep sequencing of blood TCR repertoires from 4 to 6 healthy adults. To increase sequencing depth and limit assay-specific biases, different laboratories used diverse techniques to prepare libraries and sequence TCR repertoires. Each donor's leukapheresis produced roughly between roughly 0.85 and 9 billion PBMCs. General study outcomes and caveats: Rarefaction of sorted-subset datasets indicated incomplete sequencing despite the large sequencing depth. Estimated clonotype richness was generally larger for naive than for memory subsets. About 5% of naive CD4, 3.5% of naive CD8, about 2.4% of memory CD4, and about 0.4% of memory CD8 clonotypes were shared across a few donors. Sampling was limited to blood, and TCR repertoires in tissue likely differ from TCR repertoires in blood. Compared with non-shared clonotypes, clonotypes shared by all four sorted-subset donors had higher generation probabilities. Pairwise subsampling led to the expectation that sequencing depth would affect the degree of clonotype sharing among donors. Because the study included a small number of donors, the genetic and exposure-history diversity represented was limited.

Using the deep immunoSEQ assay, TCR CDR3 regions were amplified from genomic DNA by multiplex PCR. Genomic DNA extracted from each cell subset was distributed evenly over all wells of several immunoSEQ 96-well plates, and each plate served as one replicate. For sorted subsets, about 200 ng genomic DNA, equal to 30,000 to 35,000 T cell genomes, was loaded into each replicate PCR. Purified libraries were measured with a Qubit 3.0 fluorometer, size-checked on a Bioanalyzer 2100, and measured again with the KAPA Library Quantification kit. A separate single-read 150-cycle Illumina NextSeq 550 flow cell was used to sequence each immunoSEQ 96-well plate. The authors' analysis ran thus. The immunoSEQ output contained only junctional sequences without quality scores, so filtering could not match that applied to full-length reads. Sequences were annotated with PyIR, a Python wrapper for IgBLAST v1.9, and V/J genes and CDR3 were assigned using IMGT germline references. Reads were removed for weak V/J assignments (E-value above 1e-6), missing CDR3, stop codons, out-of-frame junctions, or ambiguous translated residues. V3J clonotypes were defined by identical inferred V gene, J gene, and CDR3 amino acid sequence. Percentage overlap between repertoires was calculated by dividing the number of shared unique clonotypes by the size of the smaller repertoire. Richness of each repertoire was evaluated using RTK rarefaction, the Chao1 estimator, and Recon v2.1 estimates of unobserved clonotypes. Generation probabilities for all TCRbeta clonotypes obtained by the gDNA method from a handful of donors were computed using OLGA. The source is immuneACCESS, and TCRdb retained only in-frame sequences with V and J called. Part of the clones is not carried over; for the studies checked, unresolved V genes explain less than half of this, and the remainder is unexplained. V, J and clone size derive from that table, while D and trimming were established from the DNA sequence. Present in this sample are around 2.5 million clones, roughly 93% of which were seen just once. Of the sample, 0.36% is held by the ten largest clones.

On this clone: No antigen is known for it. No much larger clone is present one base from it, and per-base qualities are unavailable.

The donors were healthy, HIV-negative adults who had no recently reported acute infections or vaccinations. All donors were Caucasian adults living in Nashville, Tennessee, USA. Magnetic negative selection was used to enrich CD4+ T cells, after which naive cells were positively selected on CD45RA and the negative fraction became the memory subset. Blood was obtained by leukapheresis, after which PBMCs were separated by Ficoll-Histopaque density gradient centrifugation and cryopreserved in liquid nitrogen vapor phase. Purity and quantity of every magnetically sorted T cell population were checked by analytical flow cytometry. From each sorted fraction, genomic DNA was isolated and quantified by UV absorbance on a Nanodrop 2000c. V is cut by 7 bases and J by 4 bases, and the space between the germline ends is 17 bases. CDR1 SGHTA and CDR2 FQGNSA are derived from the germline V gene. CDR3 length: 15 amino acids, cysteine to phenylalanine. Just the 45-base CDR3 DNA is kept, in frame starting at base 1.

The sample taken for sequencing was naive CD4+ T cells from PBMCs. The cell subset or site label, read with the paper, signifies: CD45RA+ positively selected. The rearranged chain carries TRBV7-2 and TRBJ2-1, and the D gene may be TRBD2, 6 bases matching. This TCR was sampled from a man aged 18-30 years in good health. Some clones in this sample may be carry-over from other donors' samples. The base sequence is TGTGCCAGCACCCTCGGGGGAGGCGGTTACAATGAGCAGTTCTTC. Translated, this is CASTLGGGGYNEQFF.